This note documents a single TCR beta chain sequence. Its antigen is currently unknown. On cycle 4 day 1 and cycle 7 day 1, as well as at baseline, blood was sampled. The germline V and J ends were trimmed by 1 base and 5 bases, with 15 bases remaining between them. This CDR3 is 15 amino acids long. Germline V gives CDR1 SGHNT, CDR2 YENEEA. These data are taken from a study of OX40 agonist ivuxolimab in advanced cancers. Study-wide background: Every 2 weeks, patients received ivuxolimab intravenously, dosed at 0.01 to 10 mg/kg. Recorded diagnoses for dose-escalation patients were hepatocellular carcinoma, melanoma, renal cell or head and neck cancer.

Repertoires were generated with immunoSEQ multiplex PCR, while TCRdb's copy carries only in-frame clones and drops some. The sample lists some 72,000 clones; 92% were seen once. Study observations and caveats: Also showing low normalized T-cell clonal expansion were some of the nonresponders.

The rearrangement links TRBV11-3 to TRBJ2-7; D is uncertain. Sequenced material: CD4+ or CD8+ T cells sorted from blood, taken in a trial of the OX40 agonist ivuxolimab. The TCR originated in an adult with an advanced solid tumor such as melanoma, head and neck, liver or kidney cancer. The DNA for the CDR3 is TGTGCCAGCAGCTTAGGGGCAGCAACACCCAACGAGCAGTACTTC. Residues: CASSLGAATPNEQYF.